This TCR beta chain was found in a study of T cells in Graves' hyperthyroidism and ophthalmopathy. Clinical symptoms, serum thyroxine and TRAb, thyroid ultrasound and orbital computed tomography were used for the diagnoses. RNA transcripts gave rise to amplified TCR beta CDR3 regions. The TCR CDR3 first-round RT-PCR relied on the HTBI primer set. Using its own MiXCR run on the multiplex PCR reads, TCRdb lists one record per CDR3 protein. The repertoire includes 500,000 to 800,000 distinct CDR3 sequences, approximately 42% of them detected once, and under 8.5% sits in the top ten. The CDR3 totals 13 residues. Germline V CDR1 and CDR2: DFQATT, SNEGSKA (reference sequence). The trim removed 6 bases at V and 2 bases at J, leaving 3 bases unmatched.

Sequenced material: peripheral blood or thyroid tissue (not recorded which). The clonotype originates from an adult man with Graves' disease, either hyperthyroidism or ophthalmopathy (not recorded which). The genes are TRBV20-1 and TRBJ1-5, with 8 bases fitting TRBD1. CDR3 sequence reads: CSAGGQGNQPQHF. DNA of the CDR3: TGCAGTGCAGGGGGACAGGGCAATCAGCCCCAGCATTTT.